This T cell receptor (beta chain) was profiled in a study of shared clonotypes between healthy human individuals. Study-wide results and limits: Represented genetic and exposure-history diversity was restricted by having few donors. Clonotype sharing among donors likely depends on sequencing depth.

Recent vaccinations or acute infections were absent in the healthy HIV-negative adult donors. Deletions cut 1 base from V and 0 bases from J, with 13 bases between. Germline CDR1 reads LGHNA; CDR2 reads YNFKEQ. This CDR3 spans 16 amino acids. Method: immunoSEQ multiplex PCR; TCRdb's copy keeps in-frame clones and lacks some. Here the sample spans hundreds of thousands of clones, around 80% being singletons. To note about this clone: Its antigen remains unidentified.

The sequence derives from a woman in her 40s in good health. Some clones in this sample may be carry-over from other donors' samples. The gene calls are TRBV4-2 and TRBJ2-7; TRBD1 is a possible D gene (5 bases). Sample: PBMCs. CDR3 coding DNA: TGTGCCAGCAGCCAAGTTCCAGGGCAGAGCTCCTACGAGCAGTACTTC. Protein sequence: CASSQVPGQSSYEQYF.